The 29 T cell receptor beta chains reported below all come from one sample, sequenced in a study of T cell clonality in common variable immunodeficiency. Study observations and caveats: Reportedly, TCR beta sequences from common variable immunodeficiency showed fewer deletions and N-nucleotide insertions.

Measured with immunoSEQ multiplex PCR; TCRdb has only the in-frame clones, and not every one. This repertoire holds 15,000 to 25,000 clones, and none appear only once. Which antigens these TCRs recognize remains unknown. The sequencing input was peripheral blood mononuclear cells. The receptors originated from a human donor with common variable immunodeficiency.

This clone has at least ten counts. The read gets to within 3 residues of the CDR3 end, and the germline J gene fills in the rest. The chain combines TRBV5-1 with TRBJ2-2; D possibly corresponds to TRBD2 (5 bases). The germline V gene encodes CDR1 SGHRS and CDR2 YFSETQ. V was shortened by 2 bases and J by 1 base, with 9 bases between the two germline ends. The CDR3 extends over 15 amino acids. The CDR3: CASSLGLLNTGELFF. The covered CDR3 bases are TGCGCCAGCAGCTTAGGACTTTTGAACACCGGGGAG.

This clone was counted between two and nine times. The read terminates 3 residues ahead of where the CDR3 ends, so the germline J gene completes it. The V gene is TRBV6-2 or TRBV6-3, the J gene TRBJ2-7, with TRBD1 as a possible D gene (6 bases). Deletions cut 5 bases from V and 3 bases from J, with 17 bases between. From germline, CDR1 is MNHEY and CDR2 SVGEGT. CDR3 size: 15 residues. The sequenced part of the CDR3 DNA is TGTGCCAGCAGTGGAAACCCGGACAGTCACTACGAG. It translates to CASSGNPDSHYE. The full-length CDR3 reads as CASSGNPDSHYEQYF.

Ten or more counts support this clone. Sequencing ends 3 residues short of the CDR3 end; the germline J gene provides the rest. The V call is TRBV7-9, the J call TRBJ2-7, with D unclear. This CDR3 spans 14 amino acids. V lost 6 bases to trimming and J lost 2 bases, with 14 bases between them. Germline assignment: CDR1 SEHNR and CDR2 FQNEAQ (reference sequence). CDR3 DNA (partial): TGTGCCAGCAGGCATCCGACAAACACCTACGAG. This gives the protein CASRHPTNTYE. The whole CDR3 reads CASRHPTNTYEQYF.

A word on this clone: The CDR3 end is not reached by the read, which stops 3 residues before it; the germline J gene fills it in. The chain links TRBV18 to TRBJ2-1; D is undetermined. From germline, CDR1 is KGHSH and CDR2 LQKENI. The V gene lost 2 bases and the J gene lost 0 bases, with 5 bases spanning the gap. The CDR3 consists of 14 residues. Partial CDR3 DNA: TGTGCCAGCTCACCAGATAGCTCCTACAATGAG. Amino acids: CASSPDSSYNE. The CDR3, in full, reads CASSPDSSYNEQFF.

Notes on this clone: The DNA ends 3 residues before the CDR3 does, and the rest of the CDR3 is filled in from the germline J gene. The rearrangement joins TRBV13 to TRBJ1-2, with no clear D. This CDR3 has 13 amino acids. Germline CDR1 and CDR2: PRHDT and FYEKMQ (reference sequence). V was clipped by 3 bases and J by 0 bases, with 5 bases between them. The CDR3 DNA, read in part, is TGTGCCAGCAGCTTGCGATCTAACTATGGC. As protein: CASSLRSNYG. The entire CDR3 protein is CASSLRSNYGYTF.

The DNA read from the CDR3 is TGTGCCTGGAGTGACCGGCGGCAGGGGGTTCTGGATGAG. Amino acid sequence: CAWSDRRQGVLDE. The entire CDR3 protein is CAWSDRRQGVLDEQFF. This chain links TRBV30 with TRBJ2-1, with 7 bases identical to TRBD1. The missing CDR3 end, 3 residues past where the read stops, is filled in from the germline J gene. The length of the CDR3 is 16 residues. Germline CDR1 and CDR2: GTSNPN and SVGIG (reference sequence). V shed 1 base, J shed 8 bases, and the junction held 14 bases outside the gene matches.

A word on this clone: Read data end 3 residues before the CDR3 end; the end is taken from the germline J gene. The chain carries TRBV18 and TRBJ1-5; D is undetermined. From germline, CDR1 is KGHSH and CDR2 LQKENI. The CDR3 runs to 14 residues. V was shortened by 8 bases and J by 5 bases, with 16 bases between the two germline ends. CDR3 in amino acids: CASALGFQDQPQHF. CDR3 DNA, as far as it was read: TGTGCCAGCGCTTTGGGTTTTCAGGATCAGCCC.

The sample holds many counts of this clone. CDR3 region: CSARFPSGNPVGNSRTGELFF. The CDR3 bases that were read are TGCAGTGCTAGATTTCCTAGCGGGAACCCCGTCGGGAATTCACGGACCGGGGAG. The chain joins TRBV20-1 to TRBJ2-2, with 9 bases aligning to TRBD2. The read finishes 3 residues shy of the CDR3 end, and the germline J gene is used to complete it. V trimming: 2 bases; J trimming: 5 bases; junction bases outside the gene matches: 24. Germline lookup yields CDR1 DFQATT and CDR2 SNEGSKA (reference sequence). The CDR3 runs 21 residues.

This clone was detected ten times or more. The CDR3 is cut off 3 residues early in the read; its end comes from the germline J gene. The chain has TRBV10-2 and TRBJ1-1, with 8 bases aligning to TRBD1. The CDR3 has 15 residues. Germline V gene data show CDR1 as WSHSY and CDR2 as SAAADI. J was trimmed by 6 bases and V by 6 bases; bases with no gene match: 12. This CDR3 reads CASSEQGVGGSEAFF. The covered CDR3 bases are TGCGCCAGCAGCGAACAGGGGGTTGGGGGTTCTGAA.

In the case of this clone: Sequencing ends 3 residues short of the CDR3 end; the germline J gene provides the rest. The genes are TRBV7-9 and TRBJ2-1; 8 bases align to TRBD1. This CDR3 spans 14 amino acids. The germline V gene encodes CDR1 SEHNR and CDR2 FQNEAQ (reference sequence). V trimming: 5 bases; J trimming: 7 bases; junction bases outside the gene matches: 7. Incomplete CDR3 DNA: TGTGCCAGCAGCGACCAAACAGGGGGGAATGAG. Its protein product is CASSDQTGGNE. The entire CDR3 protein reads CASSDQTGGNEQFF.

The sample holds a few counts of this clone. The CDR3 end falls 3 residues outside the read, so it is completed with the germline J gene. The chain is built from TRBV19 and TRBJ1-3, with a possible D match to TRBD1 (5 bases). Germline assignment: CDR1 LNHDA and CDR2 SQIVND (reference sequence). The CDR3 consists of 14 residues. V was trimmed by 3 bases and J by 2 bases, leaving 8 bases between them. The chain's CDR3 is CASSIGGAGNTIYF. The sequenced part of the CDR3 DNA is TGTGCCAGTAGTATCGGAGGGGCTGGAAACACC.

With regard to this clone: The read ends 3 residues shy of where the CDR3 ends; the end is completed using the germline J gene. V usage is TRBV23-1 and J usage is TRBJ1-2; TRBD1 agrees at 7 bases. TRBV23-1 is marked as an open reading frame, function uncertain. The CDR3 is 11 residues long. The V gene end was trimmed by 9 bases and the J gene end by 4 bases; junction bases not matched to a gene: 2. The CDR3 bases that were read are TGCGCCAGGACAGGGTTCTATGGC. Translated: CARTGFYG. The whole CDR3 sequence reads CARTGFYGYTF.

A word on this clone: The CDR3 goes on 3 residues after the read ends, and that part is filled in from the germline J gene. The J gene is TRBJ1-2, the V gene TRBV19; 8 positions match TRBD1. CDR3 length: 15 amino acids. Per the germline V gene, CDR1 is LNHDA and CDR2 is SQIVND (reference sequence). After removal of 2 bases from V and 4 bases from J, the junction contained 6 bases not matched to a gene. Incomplete CDR3 DNA: TGTGCCAGTAGTATACAGACCCAGGGGGCCTATGGC. It encodes CASSIQTQGAYG. The CDR3 as a whole reads CASSIQTQGAYGYTF.

The sample holds a few counts of this clone. The DNA ends 3 residues before the CDR3 does, and the rest of the CDR3 is filled in from the germline J gene. J is TRBJ1-3 and V is TRBV7-9, with D unclear. This CDR3 region has 13 residues. Germline values: CDR1 SEHNR, CDR2 FQNEAQ (reference sequence). Trimming removed 5 bases from V and 3 bases from J, with 8 bases in between. The CDR3 here is CASSLTFGNTIYF. The part of the CDR3 DNA that was read is TGTGCCAGCAGCCTGACTTTTGGAAACACC.

As regards this clone: Read data end 3 residues before the CDR3 end; the end is taken from the germline J gene. V usage is TRBV20-1 and J usage is TRBJ2-3, with 7 nucleotides matching TRBD2. The CDR3 is made up of 16 amino acids. J was trimmed by 3 bases and V by 4 bases; bases with no gene match: 13. Germline V gene data show CDR1 as DFQATT and CDR2 as SNEGSKA (reference sequence). CDR3 loop: CSATKLSGKETDTQYF. The part of the CDR3 DNA that was read is TGCAGTGCTACAAAGTTAAGCGGGAAAGAGACAGATACG.

This clone has a handful of counts. Read coverage stops 3 residues before the CDR3 terminus; the germline J gene supplies the remainder. This sequence joins TRBV18 and TRBJ2-7; possible D gene TRBD2, 6 bases. V gave up 6 bases and J gave up 3 bases, with 12 bases separating them. The germline CDR1 and CDR2 sequences are KGHSH and LQKENI. The CDR3 has 13 amino acids. The CDR3 is CASSQPGVYEQYF. Partial CDR3 DNA: TGTGCCAGCTCGCAGCCGGGGGTCTACGAG.

On this clone itself: The read ends 3 residues before the CDR3 terminus; that terminus is restored from the germline J gene. This chain links TRBV7-3 with TRBJ1-1, with D hard to call. The germline V gene has CDR1 SGHTA and CDR2 FQGTGA. Trimming pared 5 bases from V and 3 bases from J, leaving 10 bases between. The CDR3 consists of 13 residues. CDR3 DNA, as far as it was read: TGTGCCAGCAGCAATGGAAGGGACACTGAA. Protein product: CASSNGRDTE. The full CDR3 reads CASSNGRDTEAFF.

Note on this clone: The read is 3 residues too short to cover the CDR3 end, so that end is filled in from the germline J gene. The J gene is TRBJ1-6, the V gene TRBV7-9; 9 bases fit TRBD1. Germline CDR1 is SEHNR and CDR2 is FQNEAQ (reference sequence). V was clipped by 4 bases and J by 8 bases; unmatched bases: 3. The CDR3 extends over 14 amino acids. The CDR3 DNA, read in part, is TGTGCCAGCAGCTCACAGGGGGCTTATTCACCC. This codes for CASSSQGAYSP. The whole CDR3 reads CASSSQGAYSPLHF.

This clone appeared many times. The read halts 3 residues ahead of the CDR3 end, with the missing end drawn from the germline J gene. This chain connects TRBV20-1 to TRBJ1-1; D uncertain. Trimming took off 8 bases at V and 0 bases at J, with 13 bases between the two ends. Looked up from germline, CDR1 is DFQATT and CDR2 is SNEGSKA (reference sequence). CDR3 size: 13 residues. CDR3: CSTLREVNTEAFF. The covered CDR3 bases are TGCAGTACCCTGCGGGAAGTGAACACTGAA.

This clone occurred a few times. The read ends 3 residues shy of where the CDR3 ends; the end is completed using the germline J gene. This chain links TRBV19 with TRBJ1-5; D might be TRBD1 (5 bases). V was trimmed by 7 bases and J by 2 bases, leaving 12 bases between them. This CDR3 contains 14 residues. Germline assignment: CDR1 LNHDA and CDR2 SQIVND (reference sequence). Partial CDR3 DNA: TGTGCCAGTACCGAGACAGATGGCAATCAGCCC. It specifies CASTETDGNQP. The CDR3 as a whole reads CASTETDGNQPQHF.

This clone was detected only a few times. The missing CDR3 end, 3 residues past where the read stops, is filled in from the germline J gene. The chain carries TRBV19 and TRBJ2-3; 13 nucleotides match TRBD2. The junction had 6 bases not matched to a gene; V was cut back by 8 bases and J by 4 bases. Germline V gene sequence: CDR1 LNHDA, CDR2 SQIVND (reference sequence). The CDR3 has 15 residues. The CDR3 here is CASSTSGGASDTQYF. CDR3 DNA (partial): TGTGCCAGTTCCACTAGCGGGGGGGCCTCAGATACG. The whole variable domain, remainder taken from reference TRBV19 and TRBJ2-3, is DGGITQSPKYLFRKEGQNVTLSCEQNLNHDAMYWYRQDPGQGLRLIYYSQIVNDFQKGDIAEGYSVSREKKESFPLTVTSAQKNPTAFYLCASSTSGGASDTQYFGPGTRLTVL.

There are a few counts of this clone. The CDR3 is cut off 3 residues early in the read; its end comes from the germline J gene. The chain carries TRBV18 and TRBJ1-1; 9 bases are a match to TRBD1. Trimming cost V 3 bases and J 1 base; bases outside gene matches: 6. Germline V gene sequence: CDR1 KGHSH, CDR2 LQKENI. The CDR3 extends over 16 amino acids. The sequenced part of the CDR3 DNA is TGTGCCAGCTCACCCAGGACAGGGGAAGGGAACACTGAA. It specifies CASSPRTGEGNTE. Given in full, the CDR3 is CASSPRTGEGNTEAFF.

This clone was detected many times. The sequence runs out 3 residues before the end of the CDR3; the remainder is reconstructed from the germline J gene. J is TRBJ2-7 and V is TRBV14; 7 bases match TRBD2. This CDR3 has 18 amino acids. CDR1 and CDR2 from the germline V gene are SGHDN and FVKESK. With 1 base clipped from V and 4 bases from J, the junction kept 16 bases outside the gene matches. Here the CDR3 reads CASSQGSGAGIKTYEQYF. Incomplete CDR3 DNA: TGTGCCAGCAGCCAAGGGAGCGGGGCAGGGATAAAAACATACGAG.

This clone occurred a few times. The read comes to an end 3 residues before the CDR3 does, leaving the germline J gene to fill in the end. The chain carries TRBV5-1 and TRBJ2-1; 7 bases align to TRBD2. V dropped 0 bases and J dropped 6; count of bases not matched to a gene: 6. Germline loops: CDR1 SGHRS, CDR2 YFSETQ. The CDR3 is made up of 15 amino acids. CDR3 region: CASSLGTSGSNEQFF. Incomplete CDR3 DNA: TGCGCCAGCAGCTTGGGGACTAGTGGGTCCAATGAG.

This clone was detected a few times. The read ends 3 residues before the CDR3 terminus; that terminus is restored from the germline J gene. The rearrangement uses TRBV11-3 and TRBJ2-1; D uncertain. V shed 3 bases and J shed 7 bases, with 10 bases lying between them. Looked up from germline, CDR1 is SGHNT and CDR2 is YENEEA. This CDR3 is built from 13 residues. This CDR3 reads CASSFSSRNEQFF. The sequenced part of the CDR3 DNA is TGTGCCAGCAGCTTTTCTTCGCGAAATGAG.

For this clone: The read gets to within 3 residues of the CDR3 end, and the germline J gene fills in the rest. The chain has TRBV18 and TRBJ2-7; 8 bases map to TRBD1. Germline V gene sequence: CDR1 KGHSH, CDR2 LQKENI. The CDR3 runs to 14 residues. Trimming cost V 6 bases and J 3 bases; bases outside gene matches: 7. This CDR3 reads CASSPGQVDYEQYF. Partial CDR3 DNA: TGTGCCAGCTCGCCGGGACAGGTAGACTACGAG.

Only a few counts were recorded for this clone. The CDR3 loop is CASSPSGGSSYEQYF. The sequenced part of the CDR3 DNA is TGTGCCAGCAGCCCGAGCGGGGGAAGCTCCTACGAG. The chain is built from TRBV7-3 and TRBJ2-7; 8 positions match TRBD2. The sequence runs out 3 residues before the end of the CDR3; the remainder is reconstructed from the germline J gene. Germline CDR1 SGHTA, CDR2 FQGTGA. The CDR3 length is 15 residues. V lost 5 bases to trimming and J lost 0 bases; unmatched junction nucleotides: 6.

CDR3 loop: CASRELAGAHEQYF. The sequenced CDR3 bases are TGTGCCAGTAGAGAACTAGCGGGAGCCCACGAG. The chain links TRBV19 to TRBJ2-7; 11 nucleotides match TRBD2. The read terminates 3 residues before the CDR3 end, so the remaining end is supplied by the germline J gene. Germline V gene sequence: CDR1 LNHDA, CDR2 SQIVND (reference sequence). V shed 6 bases, J shed 5 bases, and the junction held 6 bases outside the gene matches. The CDR3 loop spans 14 amino acids.

Many counts were recorded for this clone. The read halts 3 residues ahead of the CDR3 end, with the missing end drawn from the germline J gene. This chain joins TRBV5-1 and TRBJ2-3; D gene ambiguous. V gave up 5 bases and J gave up 6 bases, with 13 bases separating them. The CDR3 has 13 residues. Germline CDR1 reads SGHRS; CDR2 reads YFSETQ. The sequenced part of the CDR3 DNA is TGCGCCAGCAGAATCCAAACTGAGGATACG. The encoded protein is CASRIQTEDT. The CDR3 as a whole reads CASRIQTEDTQYF. Full variable domain (remainder filled in from reference TRBV5-1 and TRBJ2-3): KAGVTQTPRYLIKTRGQQVTLSCSPISGHRSVSWYQQTPGQGLQFLFEYFSETQRNKGNFPGRFSGRQFSNSRSEMNVSTLELGDSALYLCASRIQTEDTQYFGPGTRLTVL.